One TCR beta chain is described in this entry. Assay used: immunoSEQ multiplex PCR; TCRdb lists only in-frame clones, some missing. The sample shows about 120,000 clones, over 75% of them seen only once. This record belongs to a study of T cell responses to AZD1222 COVID-19 vaccine. The sample consisted of peripheral blood, taken on day 0 of AZD1222 vaccination. The origin of this receptor is an adult in good health.

This CDR3 is CSVDRGAGGYTF. In nucleotides, the CDR3 is TGCAGCGTTGATCGTGGGGCGGGTGGCTACACCTTC. The V call is TRBV29-1, the J call TRBJ1-2, with D perhaps TRBD1 (5 bases). Looked up from germline, CDR1 is SQVTM and CDR2 is ANQGSEA. V gave up 3 bases and J gave up 7 bases, with 12 bases separating them. The CDR3 consists of 12 residues.